This T cell receptor beta chain was found in a study of PD-L1 blockade in urothelial cancer. As for the study in general: Administration of atezolizumab to patients began at some point between 2013 and 2014, at 1,200 mg intravenously every 3 weeks. Patients arrived having already received 0 to 3 prior chemotherapy regimens.

Generated by immunoSEQ multiplex PCR, the TCRdb table keeps only in-frame clones and is missing some. The repertoire includes about 110,000 clones, about 85% of them detected once, and 2% to 2.5% sits in the top ten. The CDR3 is 13 amino acids. V was clipped by 11 bases and J by 9 bases; unmatched bases: 12. CDR1 is MNHNS and CDR2 is SASEGT in the germline V gene. Patients suffered from locally advanced or metastatic urothelial carcinoma. Whole-study findings and limits: Durable-benefit patients had greater expansion of tumor-associated blood clones at 3 weeks.

With regard to this clone: Its specificity is unknown.

Sequenced here: PBMCs, sampled around atezolizumab (anti-PD-L1) treatment. V gene TRBV6-1 combines with J gene TRBJ2-1, with 8 positions matching TRBD1. This TCR was recovered from a man in his fifties with urothelial cancer. CDR3 DNA: TGTGCCTACAGGGGGGAAACGAGACTTGAGCAGTTCTTC. Residues: CAYRGETRLEQFF.